This T cell receptor beta chain originates from a study of T cells after yellow fever vaccination. General study findings and limits: Subsequent to the booster, the majority of primary-vaccination clones reappeared (around 96% CD4, 70% to 90% CD8).

Germline V gene data show CDR1 as SGHAT and CDR2 as FQNNGV. Trimming cost V 4 bases and J 7 bases, with 8 bases left between them. The CDR3 runs to 12 residues. In TCRdb, the 5' RACE reads were re-called with MiXCR into one record per CDR3 protein. The table lists roughly 100,000 distinct CDR3 sequences, roughly 9% of them singletons. This clonotype was counted only a few times. The source is a man between 18 and 29 years old who received the YFV17D yellow fever vaccine. The specimen comprised CD8+ T cells not binding an NS4B(214-222) dextramer, sorted from PBMCs, sampled more than 13 days after the first yellow fever vaccination. This chain uses TRBV11-2 with TRBJ2-1; D is unresolved. This CDR3 is CASSSQENEQFF. DNA for the CDR3: TGTGCCAGCAGCTCACAAGAGAATGAGCAGTTCTTC.